Each of the 26 T cell receptor beta chains below was sequenced from the same sample in a study of shared clonotypes between healthy human individuals. Assay: immunoSEQ multiplex PCR; the TCRdb copy retains only in-frame clones and omits some. The sample gives approximately 340,000 clones, approximately 79% of which show up once; around 10% is in the top ten. The sample taken for sequencing was memory CD4+ T cells sorted from blood. Specified subset: CD45RA-negative fraction. These receptors were obtained from a man aged 25-45 years in good health.

This clone showed up just a few times. V and J are TRBV27 and TRBJ1-1; a weak D match, TRBD1 (6 bases). The V end was cut by 8 bases, the J end by 5 bases, with 18 bases between. Germline CDR1 and CDR2: MNHEY and SMNVEV (reference sequence). The CDR3 consists of 14 residues. For the CDR3, the DNA is TGTGCCAGCCTTCCATTGGGGGGGGCGACTGAAGCTTTCTTT. Residues: CASLPLGGATEAFF.

This rearrangement joins TRBV19 to TRBJ1-4, with D uncertain. V was shortened by 4 bases and J by 4 bases, with 7 bases between the two germline ends. Germline CDR1 and CDR2: LNHDA and SQIVND (reference sequence). This CDR3 is 13 amino acids long. The CDR3 is CASSRAFNEKLFF. The CDR3 DNA is TGTGCCAGTAGTAGGGCCTTTAATGAAAAACTGTTTTTT. Full variable domain (rest looked up from reference TRBV19 and TRBJ1-4): DGGITQSPKYLFRKEGQNVTLSCEQNLNHDAMYWYRQDPGQGLRLIYYSQIVNDFQKGDIAEGYSVSREKKESFPLTVTSAQKNPTAFYLCASSRAFNEKLFFGSGTQLSVL.

The V and J genes are TRBV7-8 and TRBJ1-4, with a tentative D call TRBD1 (5 bases). Germline CDR1 is SGHVS and CDR2 is FQNEAQ. V shed 6 bases and J shed 0 bases, with 11 bases lying between them. The CDR3 runs to 15 residues. The CDR3 region is CASRQTGATNEKLFF. The CDR3 DNA is TGTGCCAGCAGGCAAACAGGCGCAACTAATGAAAAACTGTTTTTT.

This clone was picked up one time. The chain links TRBV5-1 to TRBJ1-2; 10 bases align to TRBD1. CDR1 SGHRS and CDR2 YFSETQ come from the germline V gene. CDR3 length equals 14 residues. Unmatched junction bases numbered 4, after V lost 5 bases and J lost 3 bases. CDR3 bases: TGCGCCAGCAGAGGCGGGACAGGGGACTATGGCTACACCTTC. The encoded protein is CASRGGTGDYGYTF.

The chain carries TRBV11-2 and TRBJ1-4; D gene unclear. The CDR3 extends over 14 amino acids. The germline CDR1 and CDR2 sequences are SGHAT and FQNNGV. V was pared by 5 bases and J by 5 bases, with 12 bases between. CDR3 nucleotide sequence: TGTGCCAGCAGCACACCCCGGTGGAATGAAAAACTGTTTTTT. This translates into CASSTPRWNEKLFF.

The V call is TRBV5-4, the J call TRBJ2-5; 9 bases are shared with TRBD2. From germline, CDR1 is SGHNT and CDR2 YYREEE (reference sequence). The CDR3 is 16 amino acids. With V trimmed by 3 bases and J by 3 bases, 9 bases remained unmatched. The CDR3 reads CASSSVSGLAKETQYF. CDR3 in DNA: TGTGCCAGCAGCTCGGTATCGGGACTAGCTAAAGAGACCCAGTACTTC.

The chain recombines TRBV5-1 with TRBJ2-7; D might be TRBD1 (5 bases). V shed 1 base and J shed 3 bases, with 11 bases lying between them. Germline CDR1 is SGHRS and CDR2 is YFSETQ. This CDR3 comprises 14 residues. CDR3 protein: CASSLRDRGYEQYF. As DNA, the CDR3 is TGCGCCAGCAGCTTGAGGGATAGGGGCTACGAGCAGTACTTC.

The gene calls are TRBV7-2 and TRBJ2-7, with D perhaps matching TRBD2 (6 bases). V was pared by 5 bases and J by 7 bases, with 18 bases between. This CDR3 has 14 residues. Germline V CDR1 and CDR2: SGHTA, FQGNSA. The CDR3 loop is CASSLNIGAGEQYF. In nucleotides, the CDR3 is TGTGCCAGCAGCCTCAACATAGGGGCGGGGGAGCAGTACTTC.

V gene TRBV18 combines with J gene TRBJ2-7, with TRBD1 identical over 7 bases. Looked up from germline, CDR1 is KGHSH and CDR2 is LQKENI. V trimming: 3 bases; J trimming: 3 bases; junction bases outside the gene matches: 5. The CDR3 covers 14 residues. CDR3 sequence (DNA): TGTGCCAGCTCACCGACAGGGTCGTTCTACGAGCAGTACTTC. Translating it yields CASSPTGSFYEQYF.

J is TRBJ2-1 and V is TRBV9; D is perhaps TRBD2 (6 bases). Trimming shortened V by 3 bases and J by 10 bases, and 17 bases separated the two germline ends. The CDR3 contains 14 residues. Germline-derived CDR1 and CDR2 are SGDLS and YYNGEE. The CDR3 is CASSARLDRGEQFF. As DNA, the CDR3 is TGTGCCAGCAGCGCAAGACTAGACCGCGGGGAGCAGTTCTTC.

V gene TRBV7-9 combines with J gene TRBJ2-7; 14 positions match TRBD2. The CDR3 spans 17 residues. Germline CDR1 is SEHNR and CDR2 is FQNEAQ (reference sequence). V lost 4 bases and J lost 2; bases outside the gene matches: 7. CDR3 sequence reads: CASSSIEGLAGAYEQYF. In nucleotides, the CDR3 is TGTGCCAGCAGCTCAATAGAGGGACTAGCGGGAGCCTACGAGCAGTACTTC.

This chain joins TRBV10-3 and TRBJ1-5; D is unclear. The CDR3 loop spans 13 amino acids. Germline V lookup: CDR1 ENHRY, CDR2 SYGVKD. With 9 bases removed from V and 4 bases from J, the gap between germline ends came to 13 bases. The CDR3 sequence is CAIRADLNQPQHF. CDR3 DNA sequence: TGTGCCATTCGGGCAGATTTAAATCAGCCCCAGCATTTT.

The chain carries TRBV6-4 and TRBJ2-1; 11 bases match TRBD2. With V trimmed by 5 bases and J by 10 bases, 13 bases remained unmatched. CDR3 size: 16 residues. Germline CDR1 MRHNA, CDR2 SNTAGT. Here the CDR3 reads CASSRGGLAARGEQFF. The CDR3 DNA sequence: TGTGCCAGCAGTCGCGGGGGACTAGCGGCCAGAGGGGAGCAGTTCTTC.

This clone was seen only once. This rearrangement joins TRBV5-5 to TRBJ1-5; possible D gene TRBD1, 6 bases. Germline values: CDR1 SGHKS, CDR2 YYEKEE (reference sequence). Trimming cost V 1 base and J 4 bases, with 12 bases left between them. The CDR3 contains 15 residues. The CDR3 spells CASSLSSGANQPQHF. The CDR3 DNA follows: TGTGCCAGCAGCTTGAGTTCAGGGGCGAATCAGCCCCAGCATTTT.

The J gene is TRBJ2-3, the V gene TRBV7-9; D is uncertain. CDR3 size: 14 residues. Germline V gives CDR1 SEHNR, CDR2 FQNEAQ (reference sequence). Deletions cut 0 bases from V and 2 bases from J, with 6 bases between. The DNA for the CDR3 is TGTGCCAGCAGCTTAGCGGCTTTCACAGATACGCAGTATTTT. The encoded protein is CASSLAAFTDTQYF.

The chain uses TRBV27 and TRBJ1-4, with 8 bases that match TRBD1. Germline loops: CDR1 MNHEY, CDR2 SMNVEV (reference sequence). The CDR3 contains 15 residues. J gave up 7 bases and V 5 bases, and 9 bases lay outside the gene matches. CDR3 nucleotides: TGTGCCAGCAGTGGGGGACAGGTTTGGAGTGAAAAACTGTTTTTT. As protein: CASSGGQVWSEKLFF.

This clone was recorded a few times. V is TRBV28 and J is TRBJ1-1; no clear D gene. Per the germline V gene, CDR1 is MDHEN and CDR2 is SYDVKM. The V gene lost 3 bases and the J gene lost 2 bases, with 7 bases spanning the gap. The CDR3 runs to 13 residues. CDR3 region: CASSFYDNTEAFF. CDR3 in DNA: TGTGCCAGCAGTTTCTACGATAACACTGAAGCTTTCTTT.

This clone was counted a few times. The chain employs TRBV19 and TRBJ2-1, with a possible D match to TRBD2 (5 bases). The CDR3 sequence is 12 residues long. Trimming took 10 bases from V and 8 from J, leaving 15 bases between them. Germline V gene lookup returns CDR1 LNHDA and CDR2 SQIVND (reference sequence). Written as DNA, the CDR3 is TGTGCCAATTACGGGAAATGCGATGAGCAGTTCTTC. Protein sequence: CANYGKCDEQFF.

This clone occurred once. This chain joins TRBV11-3 and TRBJ2-1; no firm D call. The germline V gene encodes CDR1 SGHNT and CDR2 YENEEA. Trimming took off 6 bases at V and 5 bases at J, with 11 bases between the two ends. The CDR3 is 13 amino acids. This chain's CDR3 is CASRGPGDNEQFF. The CDR3 DNA sequence: TGTGCCAGCAGGGGTCCCGGTGACAATGAGCAGTTCTTC.

The chain recombines TRBV10-3 with TRBJ2-3, with D perhaps matching TRBD2 (6 bases). Trimming removed 4 bases at V and 1 base at J, with 12 bases between. The CDR3 has 15 amino acids. The V gene's germline CDR1 is ENHRY and CDR2 SYGVKD. CDR3 sequence reads: CAISAGGEGTDTQYF. CDR3 nucleotide sequence: TGTGCCATCAGTGCCGGCGGGGAAGGCACAGATACGCAGTATTTT.

For this clone: This CDR3 is also generated by other DNA sequences in the sample. The chain links TRBV6-6 to TRBJ2-7; D uncertain. The CDR3 length is 12 residues. The germline CDR1 and CDR2 sequences are MNHNY and SVGAGI (reference sequence). V lost 6 bases, J lost 0 bases, and 6 bases lay in between. Here the CDR3 DNA reads TGTGCCAGCAGGGGCCCCTCCTACGAGCAGTACTTC. It yields the protein CASRGPSYEQYF.

This chain uses TRBV5-1 with TRBJ2-3, with unresolved D. CDR1 SGHRS and CDR2 YFSETQ come from the germline V gene. Deletions cut 2 bases from V and 6 bases from J, with 13 bases between. This CDR3 is built from 14 residues. In DNA, the CDR3 is TGCGCCAGCAGCTTTGGTCCGCAATCGGATACGCAGTATTTT. Translating gives CASSFGPQSDTQYF.

The chain uses TRBV28 and TRBJ2-1; no definite D call. Germline CDR1 MDHEN, CDR2 SYDVKM. V dropped 10 bases and J dropped 2 bases, with 18 bases sitting between them. This CDR3 has 15 amino acids. This CDR3 reads CATNPEAHPYNEQFF. CDR3 in DNA: TGTGCCACCAATCCAGAGGCCCACCCCTACAATGAGCAGTTCTTC. The full variable domain, rest sourced from reference TRBV28 and TRBJ2-1, is DVKVTQSSRYLVKRTGEKVFLECVQDMDHENMFWYRQDPGLGLRLIYFSYDVKMKEKGDIPEGYSVSREKKERFSLILESASTNQTSMYLCATNPEAHPYNEQFFGPGTRLTVL.

This clone was counted between two and nine times. The chain employs TRBV2 and TRBJ2-1; tentatively, D is TRBD1 (5 bases). CDR3 size: 12 residues. Germline CDR1 reads SNHLY; CDR2 reads FYNNEI. V dropped 10 bases and J dropped 12 bases, with 19 bases sitting between them. CDR3 sequence reads: CATSAGPWSQFF. The CDR3 DNA follows: TGTGCCACCTCAGCAGGGCCGTGGTCGCAGTTCTTC.

The genes are TRBV5-4 and TRBJ1-2; the D is unclear. The CDR3 spans 15 residues. CDR1 is SGHNT and CDR2 is YYREEE in the germline V gene (reference sequence). Trimming left V 4 bases short and J 2 bases short, with 15 bases between. The DNA for the CDR3 is TGTGCCAGCAGCCCTGACGGAGGCCGAAACTATGGCTACACCTTC. Encoded protein: CASSPDGGRNYGYTF. Based on the CDR3 plus reference TRBV5-4 and TRBJ1-2, the full variable domain is ETGVTQSPTHLIKTRGQQVTLRCSSQSGHNTVSWYQQALGQGPQFIFQYYREEENGRGNFPPRFSGLQFPNYSSELNVNALELDDSALYLCASSPDGGRNYGYTFGSGTRLTVV.

The chain recombines TRBV14 with TRBJ2-3, with 11 bases aligning to TRBD2. The V gene's germline CDR1 is SGHDN and CDR2 FVKESK. V gave up 1 base and J gave up 5 bases; unmatched junction bases: 8. The CDR3 covers 17 residues. CDR3 region: CASSQVFTSGRGDTQYF. The CDR3 DNA reads TGTGCCAGCAGCCAAGTGTTCACTAGCGGGAGAGGAGATACGCAGTATTTT.